Presented here are 13 T cell receptor beta chains from one specimen sequenced in a study of blood T cell repertoires in COVID-19. Libraries were prepared by immunoSEQ multiplex PCR; TCRdb keeps only in-frame clonotypes and omits some of them. Of 150,000 or so clones in the sample, roughly 82% were seen once. The sample was peripheral blood. The receptors here all came from a woman between 65 and 79 years old with acute or convalescent COVID-19.

The V and J genes are TRBV15 and TRBJ2-1, with 15 bases that match TRBD2. The CDR3 sequence is 15 residues long. J was trimmed by 8 bases and V by 5 bases; bases with no gene match: 4. CDR1 LNHNV and CDR2 YYDKDF come from the germline V gene (reference sequence). The CDR3 loop is CATSSGLAGGYEQFF. The CDR3 coding sequence is TGTGCCACCAGCTCGGGACTAGCGGGAGGTTATGAGCAGTTCTTC.

This clone has a handful of counts. The chain couples TRBV19 to TRBJ1-1, with 10 nucleotides matching TRBD1. The trim removed 5 bases at V and 4 bases at J, leaving 7 bases unmatched. CDR1 and CDR2 (germline): LNHDA, SQIVND (reference sequence). The CDR3 runs 15 residues. CDR3 in DNA: TGTGCCAGTAGTGCGGGACAGGGGATGAGCACTGAAGCTTTCTTT. Its protein product is CASSAGQGMSTEAFF.

The rearrangement links TRBV7-6 to TRBJ1-3; 8 bases align to TRBD1. The CDR3 has 16 amino acids. Germline V CDR1 and CDR2: SGHVS, FNYEAQ. Trimming took 1 base from V and 0 from J; bases not matched to a gene: 2. CDR3 bases: TGTGCCAGCAGCTTAGGGACAGGGCGCTCTGGAAACACCATATATTTT. Translation gives CASSLGTGRSGNTIYF.

V is TRBV5-4 and J is TRBJ1-1, with D tentatively TRBD1 (5 bases). CDR1 SGHNT and CDR2 YYREEE come from the germline V gene (reference sequence). Trimming stripped 4 bases from V and 3 bases from J, with 19 bases between. There are 16 residues in the CDR3. CDR3 nucleotide sequence: TGTGCCAGCAGCCCTGGGGGGAACGGACGGGACACTGAAGCTTTCTTT. Amino acid sequence: CASSPGGNGRDTEAFF. The whole variable domain, remainder taken from reference TRBV5-4 and TRBJ1-1, is ETGVTQSPTHLIKTRGQQVTLRCSSQSGHNTVSWYQQALGQGPQFIFQYYREEENGRGNFPPRFSGLQFPNYSSELNVNALELDDSALYLCASSPGGNGRDTEAFFGQGTRLTVV.

In DNA form, the CDR3 reads TGTGCCACCAGCAGATACCAGGGACTAGCGCTTAGCTCTGGGGCCAACGTCCTGACTTTC. Amino acid sequence: CATSRYQGLALSSGANVLTF. The chain recombines TRBV15 with TRBJ2-6; 10 positions agree with TRBD2. Per germline, CDR1 LNHNV and CDR2 YYDKDF (reference sequence). The CDR3 is 20 residues long. V shed 2 bases, J shed 0 bases, and the junction held 10 bases outside the gene matches.

V and J are TRBV15 and TRBJ2-1, with 10 bases aligning to TRBD1. The CDR3 spans 16 residues. Germline CDR1 LNHNV, CDR2 YYDKDF (reference sequence). V shed 2 bases and J 8 bases; nucleotides not matched to a gene: 9. CDR3 sequence: CATSRLPGQGLDEQFF. The DNA of the CDR3 is TGTGCCACCAGCAGACTTCCGGGACAGGGGCTCGATGAGCAGTTCTTC.

V gene TRBV27 combines with J gene TRBJ2-2, with D possibly being TRBD2 (6 bases). The CDR3 loop spans 14 amino acids. The V gene lost 1 base and the J gene lost 5 bases, with 8 bases spanning the gap. Germline V lookup: CDR1 MNHEY, CDR2 SMNVEV (reference sequence). CDR3 DNA sequence: TGTGCCAGCAGTTTATGGGAGGAGACCGGGGAGCTGTTTTTT. Protein: CASSLWEETGELFF.

This clone was counted a few times. The chain recombines TRBV7-2 with TRBJ1-4, with D possibly matching TRBD1 (5 bases). Germline-derived CDR1 and CDR2 are SGHTA and FQGNSA. V gave up 2 bases and J gave up 0 bases, with 10 bases separating them. This CDR3 spans 16 amino acids. The CDR3 DNA reads TGTGCCAGCAGCTTAAGGAGGGGTCCAACTAATGAAAAACTGTTTTTT. This translates into CASSLRRGPTNEKLFF.

V and J are TRBV29-1 and TRBJ1-2; maybe TRBD1 (6 bases). CDR1 and CDR2 (germline): SQVTM, ANQGSEA. The length of the CDR3 is 14 residues. V was clipped by 6 bases and J by 4 bases, with 18 bases between them. The DNA of the CDR3 is TGCAGCGTATTCCACGGGGGGCTAAGCTATGGCTACACCTTC. Protein product: CSVFHGGLSYGYTF.

The rearrangement joins TRBV7-9 to TRBJ1-2; D is unresolved. The germline CDR1 and CDR2 sequences are SEHNR and FQNEAQ (reference sequence). Trimming took off 2 bases at V and 4 bases at J, with 8 bases between the two ends. The CDR3 loop spans 13 amino acids. CDR3 amino acids: CASSLTVSYGYTF. The DNA of the CDR3 is TGTGCCAGCAGCTTAACTGTTAGCTATGGCTACACCTTC.

This rearrangement joins TRBV15 to TRBJ2-5; the match to TRBD2 covers 8 bases. The V and J ends lost 4 bases and 0 bases, in that order; junction bases with no gene match: 7. This CDR3 is built from 16 residues. Germline assignment: CDR1 LNHNV and CDR2 YYDKDF (reference sequence). CDR3 residues: CATSNGTRLNQETQYF. DNA of the CDR3: TGTGCCACCAGCAATGGGACTAGACTTAACCAAGAGACCCAGTACTTC.

The gene calls are TRBV4-3 and TRBJ1-1, with 7 bases that match TRBD1. V shed 2 bases, J shed 5 bases, and the junction held 8 bases outside the gene matches. The CDR3 loop spans 15 amino acids. Germline V gene sequence: CDR1 LGHNA, CDR2 YSLEER. CDR3 loop: CASSQKPGGGTEAFF. DNA for the CDR3: TGCGCCAGCAGCCAAAAGCCAGGGGGAGGAACTGAAGCTTTCTTT.

V and J are TRBV18 and TRBJ2-7; 7 bases line up with TRBD1. Germline trimming cut 2 bases from V and 2 bases from J; bases unmatched to any gene: 12. The CDR3 sequence is 17 residues long. Per germline, CDR1 KGHSH and CDR2 LQKENI. The CDR3 nucleotides read TGTGCCAGCTCACCAATCCCCCGGAGGACAGGCACCTACGAGCAGTACTTC. As protein: CASSPIPRRTGTYEQYF.